These T cell receptor beta chains were read from a single sample in a study of shared clonotypes between healthy human individuals. Here immunoSEQ multiplex PCR was the method, and the copy in TCRdb shows in-frame clones only, minus some. The table lists around 510,000 clones, approximately 94% of them singletons. Input material: naive CD4+ T cells sorted from blood. The source of these receptors is a woman aged 30 to 39 in good health. CDR3s include the opening cysteine and the closing phenylalanine or tryptophan. Fields, in order: clone size, D gene, J gene, V gene, CDR3 DNA, CDR3 protein. A D gene is named only where the DNA matches it firmly. Clone size is stated in some rows and not others, as once, few, many or a class when expanded.

abundance: NA; d_gene: NA; j_gene: TRBJ1-3; v_gene: TRBV4-1; CDR3nt: TGCGCCAGCAGCCAACCGACAAACAGGGTTGGAAACACCATATATTTT; CDR3aa: CASSQPTNRVGNTIYF
abundance: NA; d_gene: TRBD1; j_gene: TRBJ2-7; v_gene: TRBV6-5; CDR3nt: TGTGCCAGCAGAGGCAGGACAGGGAACTACGAGCAGTACTTC; CDR3aa: CASRGRTGNYEQYF
abundance: NA; d_gene: NA; j_gene: TRBJ2-4; v_gene: TRBV28; CDR3nt: TGTGCCAGCACCTCGGGAGTAGCATGGGCCAAAAACATTCAGTACTTC; CDR3aa: CASTSGVAWAKNIQYF
abundance: NA; d_gene: TRBD2; j_gene: TRBJ2-7; v_gene: TRBV29-1; CDR3nt: TGCAGCGTTGGGGAGGGTAGGGCCGAGCAGTACTTC; CDR3aa: CSVGEGRAEQYF
abundance: NA; d_gene: NA; j_gene: TRBJ1-1; v_gene: TRBV6-5; CDR3nt: TGTGCCAGCAGGCAAACAGAGAACACTGAAGCTTTCTTT; CDR3aa: CASRQTENTEAFF
abundance: NA; d_gene: TRBD2; j_gene: TRBJ2-2; v_gene: TRBV7-2; CDR3nt: TGTGCCAGCACCAGGACTAGCGGGGTTAACACCGGGGAGCTGTTTTTT; CDR3aa: CASTRTSGVNTGELFF
abundance: few; d_gene: NA; j_gene: TRBJ1-5; v_gene: TRBV2; CDR3nt: TGTGCCAGCAGTGAACGGGCTCCCGGGCAGCCCCAGCATTTT; CDR3aa: CASSERAPGQPQHF
abundance: NA; d_gene: NA; j_gene: TRBJ2-7; v_gene: TRBV30; CDR3nt: TGTGCCTGGAGTGTAGTGACTGCAACCTACGAGCAGTACTTC; CDR3aa: CAWSVVTATYEQYF
abundance: NA; d_gene: NA; j_gene: TRBJ2-7; v_gene: TRBV4-1; CDR3nt: TGCGCCAGCAGCCAGGGTCCCAAGGGATTCACCTACGAGCAGTACTTC; CDR3aa: CASSQGPKGFTYEQYF
abundance: NA; d_gene: NA; j_gene: TRBJ2-1; v_gene: TRBV14; CDR3nt: TGTGCCAGCAGCCAAGGCAACCGGGATACTGAGCAGTTCTTC; CDR3aa: CASSQGNRDTEQFF
abundance: NA; d_gene: TRBD2; j_gene: TRBJ2-3; v_gene: TRBV5-1; CDR3nt: TGCGCCAGCAGCTTGGTTGGCGGGAGTGGTACAGATACGCAGTATTTT; CDR3aa: CASSLVGGSGTDTQYF
abundance: NA; d_gene: NA; j_gene: TRBJ2-7; v_gene: TRBV9; CDR3nt: TGTGCCAGCAGCTCCCTTTGGAGTCTACACTCCTACGAGCAGTACTTC; CDR3aa: CASSSLWSLHSYEQYF
abundance: NA; d_gene: NA; j_gene: TRBJ1-5; v_gene: TRBV7-8; CDR3nt: TGTGCCAGCAGCTTAGCGCCCGTCAATCAGCCCCAGCATTTT; CDR3aa: CASSLAPVNQPQHF
abundance: NA; d_gene: TRBD2; j_gene: TRBJ2-1; v_gene: TRBV9; CDR3nt: TGTGCCAGCAGCGCCCCGACTAGCGGTGAGCAGTTCTTC; CDR3aa: CASSAPTSGEQFF
abundance: NA; d_gene: NA; j_gene: TRBJ2-2; v_gene: TRBV2; CDR3nt: TGTGCCAGCAGTACTGCGAACACCGGGGAGCTGTTTTTT; CDR3aa: CASSTANTGELFF
abundance: NA; d_gene: NA; j_gene: TRBJ1-5; v_gene: TRBV6-1; CDR3nt: TGTGCCAGCAGTGAATATCCGGGGGGCAATCAGCCCCAGCATTTT; CDR3aa: CASSEYPGGNQPQHF
abundance: NA; d_gene: TRBD2; j_gene: TRBJ2-7; v_gene: TRBV5-4; CDR3nt: TGTGCCAGCAGCCCCGGTTCCCAGCGGGACTACGAGCAGTACTTC; CDR3aa: CASSPGSQRDYEQYF
abundance: NA; d_gene: TRBD1; j_gene: TRBJ2-7; v_gene: TRBV19; CDR3nt: TGTGCCAGCCGGGACAGGGGCTACGAGCAGTACTTC; CDR3aa: CASRDRGYEQYF
abundance: NA; d_gene: NA; j_gene: TRBJ2-7; v_gene: TRBV7-2; CDR3nt: TGTGCCAGCAGCCGAAGGAAGCGATCCTACGAGCAGTACTTC; CDR3aa: CASSRRKRSYEQYF
abundance: once; d_gene: NA; j_gene: TRBJ1-1; v_gene: TRBV18; CDR3nt: TGTGCCAGCTCAGCCCGGGGGGACTCTACTGAAGCTTTCTTT; CDR3aa: CASSARGDSTEAFF